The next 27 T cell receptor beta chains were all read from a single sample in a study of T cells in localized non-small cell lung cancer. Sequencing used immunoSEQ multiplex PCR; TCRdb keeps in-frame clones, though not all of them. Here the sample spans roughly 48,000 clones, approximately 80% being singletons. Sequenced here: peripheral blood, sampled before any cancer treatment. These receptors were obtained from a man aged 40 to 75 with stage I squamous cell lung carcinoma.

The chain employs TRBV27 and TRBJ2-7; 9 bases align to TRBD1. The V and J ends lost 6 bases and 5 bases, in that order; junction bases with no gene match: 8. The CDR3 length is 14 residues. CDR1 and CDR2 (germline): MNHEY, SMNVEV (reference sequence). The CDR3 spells CASRPGTGPHEQYF. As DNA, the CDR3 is TGTGCCAGCAGACCCGGGACAGGGCCCCACGAGCAGTACTTC.

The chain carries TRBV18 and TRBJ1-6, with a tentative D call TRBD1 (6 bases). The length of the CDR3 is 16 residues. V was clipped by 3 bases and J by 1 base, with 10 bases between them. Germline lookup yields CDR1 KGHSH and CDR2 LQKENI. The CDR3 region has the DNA TGTGCCAGCTCACCCGACCAGGGGTCCTATAATTCACCCCTCCACTTT. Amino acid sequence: CASSPDQGSYNSPLHF.

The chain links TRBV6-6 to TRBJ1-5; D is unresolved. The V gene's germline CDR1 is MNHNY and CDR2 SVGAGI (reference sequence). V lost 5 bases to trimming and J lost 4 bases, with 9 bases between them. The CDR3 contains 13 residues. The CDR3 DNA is TGTGCCAGCAGTGGGCAGCAAAATCAGCCCCAGCATTTT. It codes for CASSGQQNQPQHF.

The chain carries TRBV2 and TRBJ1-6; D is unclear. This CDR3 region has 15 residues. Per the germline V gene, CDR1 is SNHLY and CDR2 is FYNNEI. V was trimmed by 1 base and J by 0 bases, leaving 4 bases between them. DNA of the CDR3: TGTGCCAGCAGTGAAGGGTACTCCTATAATTCACCCCTCCACTTT. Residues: CASSEGYSYNSPLHF.

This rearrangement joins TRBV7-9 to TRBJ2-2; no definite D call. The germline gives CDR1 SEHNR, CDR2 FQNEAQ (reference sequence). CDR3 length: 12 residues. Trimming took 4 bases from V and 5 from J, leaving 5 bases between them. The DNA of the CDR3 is TGTGCCAGCAGCTCTAATACCGGGGAGCTGTTTTTT. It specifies CASSSNTGELFF.

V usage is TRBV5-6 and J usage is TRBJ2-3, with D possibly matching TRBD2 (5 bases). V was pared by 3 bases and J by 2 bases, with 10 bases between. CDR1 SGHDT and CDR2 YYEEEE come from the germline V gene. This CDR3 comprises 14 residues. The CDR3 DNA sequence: TGTGCCAGCAGCTCGGACTTACCCACAGATACGCAGTATTTT. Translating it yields CASSSDLPTDTQYF.

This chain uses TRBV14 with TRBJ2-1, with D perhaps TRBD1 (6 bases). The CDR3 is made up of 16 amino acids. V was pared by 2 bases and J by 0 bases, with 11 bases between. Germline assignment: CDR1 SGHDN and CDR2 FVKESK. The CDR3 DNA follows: TGTGCCAGCAGCCAAAGGCCGGACAGCTCCTACAATGAGCAGTTCTTC. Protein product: CASSQRPDSSYNEQFF.

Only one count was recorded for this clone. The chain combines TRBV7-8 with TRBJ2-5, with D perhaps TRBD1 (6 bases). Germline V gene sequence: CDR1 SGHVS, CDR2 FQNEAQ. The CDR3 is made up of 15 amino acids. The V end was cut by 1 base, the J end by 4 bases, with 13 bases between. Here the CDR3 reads CASSLGPRGRETQYF. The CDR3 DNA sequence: TGTGCCAGCAGCTTAGGGCCCAGGGGAAGAGAGACCCAGTACTTC. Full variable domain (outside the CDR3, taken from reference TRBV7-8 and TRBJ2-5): GAGVSQSPRYKVAKRGQDVALRCDPISGHVSLFWYQQALGQGPEFLTYFQNEAQLDKSGLPSDRFFAERPEGSVSTLKIQRTQQEDSAVYLCASSLGPRGRETQYFGPGTRLLVL.

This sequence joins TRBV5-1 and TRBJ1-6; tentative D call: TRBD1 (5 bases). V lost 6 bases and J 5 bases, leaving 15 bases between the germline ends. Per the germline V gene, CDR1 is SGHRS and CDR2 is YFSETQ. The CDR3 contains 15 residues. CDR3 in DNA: TGCGCCAGCACCTGGGGCGGGAGTAATAATTCACCCCTCCACTTT. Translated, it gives CASTWGGSNNSPLHF.

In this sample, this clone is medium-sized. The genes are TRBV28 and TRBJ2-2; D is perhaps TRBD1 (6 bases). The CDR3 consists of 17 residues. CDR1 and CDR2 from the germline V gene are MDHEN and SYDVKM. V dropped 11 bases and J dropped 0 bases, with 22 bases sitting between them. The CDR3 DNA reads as TGTGCCCTTGGTGGGGACACCCGTAATACGAACACCGGGGAGCTGTTTTTT. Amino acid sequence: CALGGDTRNTNTGELFF.

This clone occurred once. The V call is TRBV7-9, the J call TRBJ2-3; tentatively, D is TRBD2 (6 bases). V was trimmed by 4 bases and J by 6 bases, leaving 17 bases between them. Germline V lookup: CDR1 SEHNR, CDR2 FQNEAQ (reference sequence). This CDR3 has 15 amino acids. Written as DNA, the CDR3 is TGTGCCAGCAGCTACCTGGGGTCGGAGGGCGATACGCAGTATTTT. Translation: CASSYLGSEGDTQYF.

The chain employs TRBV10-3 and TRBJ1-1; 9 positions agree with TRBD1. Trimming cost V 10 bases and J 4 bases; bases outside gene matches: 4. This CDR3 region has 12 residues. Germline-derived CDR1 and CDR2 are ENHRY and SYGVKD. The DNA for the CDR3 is TGTGCCACGGGACAGGGTCCCACTGAAGCTTTCTTT. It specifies CATGQGPTEAFF.

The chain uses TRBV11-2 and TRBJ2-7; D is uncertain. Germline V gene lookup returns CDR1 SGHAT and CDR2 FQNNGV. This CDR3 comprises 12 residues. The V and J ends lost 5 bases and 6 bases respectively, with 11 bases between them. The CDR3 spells CASSRPNGEQYF. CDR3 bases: TGTGCCAGCAGCCGCCCTAACGGCGAGCAGTACTTC.

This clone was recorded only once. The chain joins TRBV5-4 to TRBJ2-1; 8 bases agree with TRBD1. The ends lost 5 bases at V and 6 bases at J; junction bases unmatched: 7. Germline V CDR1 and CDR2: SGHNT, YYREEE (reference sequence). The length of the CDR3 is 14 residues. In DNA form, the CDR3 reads TGTGCCAGCAGAACTCAGGGGGCGCGCAATGAGCAGTTCTTC. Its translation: CASRTQGARNEQFF.

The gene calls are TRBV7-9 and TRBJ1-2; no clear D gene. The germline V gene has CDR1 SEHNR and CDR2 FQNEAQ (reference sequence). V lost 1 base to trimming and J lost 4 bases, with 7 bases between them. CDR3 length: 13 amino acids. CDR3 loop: CASSLEQSYGYTF. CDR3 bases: TGTGCCAGCAGCTTAGAGCAGTCCTATGGCTACACCTTC. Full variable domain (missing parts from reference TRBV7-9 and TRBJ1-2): DTGVSQNPRHKITKRGQNVTFRCDPISEHNRLYWYRQTLGQGPEFLTYFQNEAQLEKSRLLSDRFSAERPKGSFSTLEIQRTEQGDSAMYLCASSLEQSYGYTFGSGTRLTVV.

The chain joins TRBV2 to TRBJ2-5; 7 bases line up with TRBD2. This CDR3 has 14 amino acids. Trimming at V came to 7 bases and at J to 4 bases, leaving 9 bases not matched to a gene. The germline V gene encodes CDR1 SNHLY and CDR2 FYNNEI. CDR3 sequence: CASTVGGGRETQYF. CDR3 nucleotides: TGTGCCAGCACTGTGGGGGGGGGTAGAGAGACCCAGTACTTC.

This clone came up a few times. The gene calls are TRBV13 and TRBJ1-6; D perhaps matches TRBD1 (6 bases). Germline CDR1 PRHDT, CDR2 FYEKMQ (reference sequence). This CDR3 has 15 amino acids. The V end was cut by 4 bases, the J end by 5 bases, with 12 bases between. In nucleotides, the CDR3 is TGTGCCAGCAGCTCCCGGGACAAAAATAATTCACCCCTCCACTTT. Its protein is CASSSRDKNNSPLHF. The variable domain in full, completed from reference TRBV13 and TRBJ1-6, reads AAGVIQSPRHLIKEKRETATLKCYPIPRHDTVYWYQQGPGQDPQFLISFYEKMQSDKGSIPDRFSAQQFSDYHSELNMSSLELGDSALYFCASSSRDKNNSPLHFGNGTRLTVT.

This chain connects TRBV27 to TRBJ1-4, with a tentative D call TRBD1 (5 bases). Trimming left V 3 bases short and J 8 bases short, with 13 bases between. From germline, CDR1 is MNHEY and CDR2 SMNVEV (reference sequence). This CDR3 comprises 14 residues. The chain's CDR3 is CASSFAGRREKLFF. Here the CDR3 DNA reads TGTGCCAGCAGTTTCGCGGGGCGTAGAGAAAAACTGTTTTTT.

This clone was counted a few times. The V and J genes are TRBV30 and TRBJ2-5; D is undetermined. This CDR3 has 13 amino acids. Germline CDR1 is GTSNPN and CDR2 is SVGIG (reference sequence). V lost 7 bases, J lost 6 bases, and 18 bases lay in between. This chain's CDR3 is CAYSTPSVKTQYF. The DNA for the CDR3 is TGTGCCTACTCCACTCCTTCGGTTAAGACCCAGTACTTC.

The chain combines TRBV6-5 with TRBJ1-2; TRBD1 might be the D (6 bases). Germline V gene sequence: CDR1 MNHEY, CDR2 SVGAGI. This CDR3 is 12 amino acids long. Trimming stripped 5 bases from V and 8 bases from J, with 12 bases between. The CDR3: CASSATGYGYTF. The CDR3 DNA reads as TGTGCCAGCAGTGCAACAGGGTACGGCTACACCTTC.

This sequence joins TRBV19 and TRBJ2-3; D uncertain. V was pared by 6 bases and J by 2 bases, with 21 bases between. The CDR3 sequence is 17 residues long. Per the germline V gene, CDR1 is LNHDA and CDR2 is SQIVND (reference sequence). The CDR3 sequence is CASRSPGTDFFTDTQYF. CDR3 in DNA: TGTGCCAGTAGAAGCCCCGGAACGGATTTTTTCACAGATACGCAGTATTTT.

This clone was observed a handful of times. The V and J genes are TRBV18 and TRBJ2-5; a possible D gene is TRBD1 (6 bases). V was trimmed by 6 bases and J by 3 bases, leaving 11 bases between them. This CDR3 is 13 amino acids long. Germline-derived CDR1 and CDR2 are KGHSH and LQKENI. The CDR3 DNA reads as TGTGCCAGCTCGCTTGACAGGAAAGAGACCCAGTACTTC. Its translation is CASSLDRKETQYF. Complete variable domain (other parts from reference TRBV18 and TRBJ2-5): NAGVMQNPRHLVRRRGQEARLRCSPMKGHSHVYWYRQLPEEGLKFMVYLQKENIIDESGMPKERFSAEFPKEGPSILRIQQVVRGDSAAYFCASSLDRKETQYFGPGTRLLVL.

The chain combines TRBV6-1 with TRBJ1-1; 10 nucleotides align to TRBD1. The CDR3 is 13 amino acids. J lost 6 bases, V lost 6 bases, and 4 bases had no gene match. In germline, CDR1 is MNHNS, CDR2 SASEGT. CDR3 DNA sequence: TGTGCCAGCAGGGGGGACAGGGGCTCTGAAGCTTTCTTT. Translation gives CASRGDRGSEAFF.

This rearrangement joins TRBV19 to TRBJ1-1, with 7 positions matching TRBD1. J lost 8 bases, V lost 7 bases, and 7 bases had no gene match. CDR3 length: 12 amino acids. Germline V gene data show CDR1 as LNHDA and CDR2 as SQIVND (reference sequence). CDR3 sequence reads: CASTLLDREAFF. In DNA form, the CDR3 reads TGTGCCAGTACCCTCCTGGACAGGGAAGCTTTCTTT.

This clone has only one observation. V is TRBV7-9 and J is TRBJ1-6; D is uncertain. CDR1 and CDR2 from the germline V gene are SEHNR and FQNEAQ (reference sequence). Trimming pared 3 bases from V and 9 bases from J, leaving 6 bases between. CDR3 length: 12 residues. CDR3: CASSFFASPLHF. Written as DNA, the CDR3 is TGTGCCAGCAGCTTCTTCGCTTCACCCCTCCACTTT.

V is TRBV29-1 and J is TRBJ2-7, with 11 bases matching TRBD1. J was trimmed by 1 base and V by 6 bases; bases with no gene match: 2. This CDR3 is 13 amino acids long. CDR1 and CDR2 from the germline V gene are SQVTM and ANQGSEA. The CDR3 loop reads CSVGQGASYEQYF. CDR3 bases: TGCAGCGTCGGACAGGGGGCTTCCTACGAGCAGTACTTC.

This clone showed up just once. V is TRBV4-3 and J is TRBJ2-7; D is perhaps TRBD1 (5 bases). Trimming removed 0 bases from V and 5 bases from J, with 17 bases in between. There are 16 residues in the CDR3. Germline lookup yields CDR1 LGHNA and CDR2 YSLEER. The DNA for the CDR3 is TGCGCCAGCAGCCAAGATTTGGTGGTAGGGGAAAACGAGCAGTACTTC. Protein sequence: CASSQDLVVGENEQYF.